This TCR beta chain was recorded in a study of blood T cell repertoires in COVID-19. Study-wide background: The United States, Italy and Spain were the sources of the acute and convalescent COVID-19 samples. PBMCs, B-cell-depleted T cells, or T cells provided the cDNA or gDNA that made up the material.

Germline lookup yields CDR1 ENHRY and CDR2 SYGVKD. CDR3 length: 15 amino acids. V was clipped by 2 bases and J by 2 bases; unmatched bases: 3. Under the authors' procedure: Estimation of nucleated cell counts was performed using reference gene primer amplification. Only in-frame clones appear in the TCRdb table, and some are missing; sequencing was by immunoSEQ multiplex PCR. V, J and clone size are taken as reported in that table, and D and trimming were inferred from the DNA itself. The table lists around 160,000 clones, roughly 79% of them singletons. This chain links TRBV10-3 with TRBJ1-2; 9 bases are shared with TRBD1. This clonotype was sampled from a human donor with acute or convalescent COVID-19. The donor label of this sample is uncertain. The sample was peripheral blood. CDR3 sequence: CAISETGGHNYGYTF. CDR3 DNA: TGTGCCATCAGTGAGACAGGGGGCCACAACTATGGCTACACCTTC.